Below are 21 T cell receptor beta chains sequenced from a single sample in a study of T cell responses to AZD1222 COVID-19 vaccine. Using immunoSEQ multiplex PCR, the repertoire was profiled, and TCRdb retains in-frame clones only, with some absent. The data show about 98,000 clones, roughly 88% seen once. This material consisted of peripheral blood, taken on day 0 of MenACWY control vaccination. These receptors all stem from an adult in good health.

The genes are TRBV19 and TRBJ1-2; 12 bases align to TRBD1. The CDR3 length is 15 residues. Losses at the gene ends were 5 bases for V and 6 bases for J; bases not matched to a gene: 7. Germline V CDR1 and CDR2: LNHDA, SQIVND (reference sequence). The CDR3 DNA follows: TGTGCCAGTAGTGTTGAGGGACAGGGGGCGGATGGCTACACCTTC. It yields the protein CASSVEGQGADGYTF.

This clone was seen only a few times. V is TRBV24-1 and J is TRBJ1-1; TRBD1 matches at 8 bases. Germline V gene data show CDR1 as KGHDR and CDR2 as SFDVKD. J lost 5 bases, V lost 1 base, and 14 bases had no gene match. The CDR3 runs to 18 residues. CDR3 protein: CATSDFPAAGGERTEAFF. CDR3 sequence (DNA): TGTGCCACCAGTGATTTCCCAGCGGCAGGGGGCGAGAGGACTGAAGCTTTCTTT.

The CDR3 DNA sequence: TGTGCCAGCAGCGGACAGGGGGTTCGGACTGAAGCTTTCTTT. This translates into CASSGQGVRTEAFF. The rearrangement uses TRBV3-1 (or the pseudogene TRBV3-2) and TRBJ1-1; TRBD1 matches 10 bases. The CDR3 runs 14 residues. Trimming took 5 bases from V and 5 from J; bases not matched to a gene: 5. CDR1 and CDR2 (germline): LGHDT, YNNKEL (reference sequence).

V gene TRBV10-3 combines with J gene TRBJ2-5; possibly TRBD1 for D (6 bases). The germline V and J ends were trimmed by 6 bases and 2 bases, with 13 bases remaining between them. The CDR3 consists of 14 residues. The germline CDR1 and CDR2 sequences are ENHRY and SYGVKD. CDR3 sequence: CAISDFQGQETQYF. The DNA for the CDR3 is TGTGCCATCAGCGACTTCCAGGGGCAAGAGACCCAGTACTTC.

This clone was seen a handful of times. The genes are TRBV6-2 or TRBV6-3 and TRBJ1-2; D gene ambiguous. Per the germline V gene, CDR1 is MNHEY and CDR2 is SVGEGT. CDR3 length equals 13 residues. The ends were cut back, 4 bases at V and 8 bases at J, with 14 bases in the middle. CDR3: CASSFIGRMGYTF. CDR3 DNA sequence: TGTGCCAGCAGTTTCATCGGACGCATGGGCTACACCTTC.

The chain uses TRBV19 and TRBJ2-6, with 7 bases matching TRBD1. The junction had 3 bases not matched to a gene; V was cut back by 5 bases and J by 2 bases. The CDR3 is 15 residues long. CDR1 LNHDA and CDR2 SQIVND come from the germline V gene (reference sequence). CDR3 region: CASSLDRAGANVLTF. The DNA of the CDR3 is TGTGCCAGTAGTCTTGACAGGGCTGGGGCCAACGTCCTGACTTTC.

The rearrangement uses TRBV20-1 and TRBJ1-2; D not certain. This CDR3 contains 10 residues. The V and J ends lost 4 bases and 6 bases respectively, with 6 bases between them. The germline CDR1 and CDR2 sequences are DFQATT and SNEGSKA (reference sequence). DNA of the CDR3: TGCAGTGCTACTGAAAATGGCTACACCTTC. It yields the protein CSATENGYTF.

This chain links TRBV5-1 with TRBJ2-1; 8 nucleotides agree with TRBD2. CDR3 length: 15 amino acids. The ends lost 2 bases at V and 6 bases at J; junction bases unmatched: 7. Germline CDR1 reads SGHRS; CDR2 reads YFSETQ. In DNA, the CDR3 is TGCGCCAGCAGCTTTAGCGGGGAAATGGTCAATGAGCAGTTCTTC. Translated: CASSFSGEMVNEQFF.

The chain recombines TRBV28 with TRBJ1-5; 10 bases agree with TRBD1. From germline, CDR1 is MDHEN and CDR2 SYDVKM. V trimming: 11 bases; J trimming: 0 bases; junction bases outside the gene matches: 1. There are 13 residues in the CDR3. The CDR3: CAGQGDSNQPQHF. CDR3 bases: TGTGCCGGACAGGGGGATAGCAATCAGCCCCAGCATTTT.

The chain is built from TRBV19 and TRBJ2-5; D gene ambiguous. The CDR3 sequence is 15 residues long. The germline V gene has CDR1 LNHDA and CDR2 SQIVND (reference sequence). Trimming cost V 2 bases and J 5 bases, with 15 bases left between them. CDR3 protein: CASSINPSPGETQYF. The CDR3 DNA follows: TGTGCCAGTAGTATAAACCCGTCCCCCGGGGAGACCCAGTACTTC. Together with reference TRBV19 and TRBJ2-5, the CDR3 gives the full variable domain: DGGITQSPKYLFRKEGQNVTLSCEQNLNHDAMYWYRQDPGQGLRLIYYSQIVNDFQKGDIAEGYSVSREKKESFPLTVTSAQKNPTAFYLCASSINPSPGETQYFGPGTRLLVL.

The chain carries TRBV9 and TRBJ1-2; D is undetermined. Per germline, CDR1 SGDLS and CDR2 YYNGEE. CDR3 length: 15 amino acids. V was clipped by 2 bases and J by 8 bases, with 19 bases between them. The CDR3 region has the DNA TGTGCCAGCAGCGTTCCCGGGCCCGCCGGTATAGGCTACACCTTC. Amino acid sequence: CASSVPGPAGIGYTF.

V and J are TRBV27 and TRBJ1-1; 7 bases are a match to TRBD1. Losses at the gene ends were 2 bases for V and 4 bases for J; bases not matched to a gene: 7. CDR1 MNHEY and CDR2 SMNVEV come from the germline V gene (reference sequence). The CDR3 is 15 amino acids. CDR3 sequence (DNA): TGTGCCAGCAGTTTAACAGGGGACGGGAGCACTGAAGCTTTCTTT. Translating it yields CASSLTGDGSTEAFF.

The CDR3 DNA reads TGTGCCTGGAGCCCGCCCACGTTCTATGGCTACACCTTC. Translated: CAWSPPTFYGYTF. The rearrangement uses TRBV30 and TRBJ1-2; D unclear. The CDR3 runs 13 residues. V was clipped by 3 bases and J by 4 bases, with 12 bases between them. Germline CDR1 GTSNPN, CDR2 SVGIG (reference sequence).

V and J are TRBV12-5 and TRBJ1-1, with a tentative D call TRBD1 (6 bases). Germline V lookup: CDR1 LGHNT, CDR2 FRNRAP. V lost 0 bases, J lost 1 base, and 9 bases lay in between. This CDR3 has 15 residues. The CDR3 spells CASGLVIGGNTEAFF. CDR3 coding DNA: TGTGCTAGTGGTTTGGTTATAGGGGGGAACACTGAAGCTTTCTTT.

The genes are TRBV5-1 and TRBJ1-3; the D gene is possibly TRBD1 (5 bases). The CDR3 consists of 15 residues. Germline V gene data show CDR1 as SGHRS and CDR2 as YFSETQ. Trimming pared 4 bases from V and 4 bases from J, leaving 15 bases between. The CDR3 bases are TGCGCCAGCAGCCCCGAATTTGGGACCGGAAACACCATATATTTT. Amino acid sequence: CASSPEFGTGNTIYF.

The V and J genes are TRBV30 and TRBJ2-5, with 10 bases aligning to TRBD2. Germline V gene sequence: CDR1 GTSNPN, CDR2 SVGIG (reference sequence). The CDR3 sequence is 13 residues long. The V gene end was trimmed by 8 bases and the J gene end by 5 bases; junction bases not matched to a gene: 8. In nucleotides, the CDR3 is TGTGCCCGTAGCGGGGGGCCTGAGGAGACCCAGTACTTC. Translated: CARSGGPEETQYF.

The J gene is TRBJ2-2, the V gene TRBV5-8, with D unresolved. The germline V gene encodes CDR1 SGHTS and CDR2 YDEGEE. V gave up 3 bases and J gave up 7 bases, with 10 bases separating them. The CDR3 is made up of 13 amino acids. The CDR3 nucleotides read TGTGCCAGCAGCTCAGGATACGGCGGGGAGCTGTTTTTT. Translated: CASSSGYGGELFF.

This chain connects TRBV9 to TRBJ1-1; D might be TRBD1 (6 bases). V lost 0 bases and J 2 bases, leaving 8 bases between the germline ends. This CDR3 region has 14 residues. Germline assignment: CDR1 SGDLS and CDR2 YYNGEE. In DNA, the CDR3 is TGTGCCAGCAGCGTAGGGACAGACAACACTGAAGCTTTCTTT. Protein sequence: CASSVGTDNTEAFF.

The chain combines TRBV4-1 with TRBJ1-6, with D possibly matching TRBD1 (5 bases). The CDR3 consists of 15 residues. Germline V gene lookup returns CDR1 MGHRA and CDR2 YSYEKL. Trimming cost V 0 bases and J 14 bases, with 17 bases left between them. The CDR3 DNA reads TGCGCCAGCAGCCAAGAATTCGGCCAGGGTGTAACCCTCCACTTT. Amino acids: CASSQEFGQGVTLHF.

The chain is built from TRBV27 and TRBJ2-4; TRBD1 is a possible D gene (6 bases). V was shortened by 5 bases and J by 2 bases, with 13 bases between the two germline ends. The CDR3 is made up of 15 amino acids. Per the germline V gene, CDR1 is MNHEY and CDR2 is SMNVEV (reference sequence). The CDR3 sequence: CASSPGGATKNIQYF. The CDR3 DNA reads as TGTGCCAGCAGTCCTGGGGGCGCGACCAAAAACATTCAGTACTTC.

The rearrangement uses TRBV7-2 and TRBJ2-7, with TRBD2 identical over 8 bases. This CDR3 contains 15 residues. Germline CDR1 reads SGHTA; CDR2 reads FQGNSA. The J segment lost 2 bases and the V segment lost 4 bases, leaving 7 bases of the junction unmatched. Here the CDR3 DNA reads TGTGCCAGCAGCTGGATAGCGGGGACAACCTACGAGCAGTACTTC. This gives the protein CASSWIAGTTYEQYF.